A selection of T cell receptor beta chains follows, all from one sample in a study of blood T cell repertoires in COVID-19. Sequenced by immunoSEQ multiplex PCR; TCRdb stores in-frame clones only, minus some. In the table there are about 74,000 clones, roughly 81% of which are singletons. Sequenced input: peripheral blood. The source is a man between 70 and 80 years old with acute or convalescent COVID-19. CDR3s include the opening cysteine and the closing phenylalanine or tryptophan. A D gene is named only where the DNA matches it firmly. Expanded clones are given a class, and other clones once, few, many or no size at all.

V gene,J gene,clone size,CDR3 length,D gene,CDR3 protein,CDR3 DNA
TRBV28,TRBJ1-2,.,19,TRBD1,CASSPRKSTPGGRNYGYTF,TGTGCCAGCAGCCCACGTAAGAGTACCCCAGGGGGCCGAAACTATGGCTACACCTTC
TRBV5-1,TRBJ2-5,.,15,TRBD2,CASSVGTSGKETQYF,TGCGCCAGCAGCGTGGGAACTAGCGGGAAAGAGACCCAGTACTTC
TRBV15,TRBJ1-1,.,15,TRBD1,CATSRALGQGAEAFF,TGTGCCACCAGCAGAGCCCTCGGACAGGGGGCTGAAGCTTTCTTT
TRBV7-7,TRBJ2-2,.,15,.,CASSLVARGTGELFF,TGTGCTAGCAGCTTAGTAGCTCGGGGAACCGGGGAGCTGTTTTTT
TRBV10-3,TRBJ1-5,few,13,.,CAISTGSDQPQHF,TGTGCCATCAGTACAGGGTCGGATCAGCCCCAGCATTTT
TRBV4-3,TRBJ1-2,.,17,TRBD1,CASSQDIGQGANYGYTF,TGCGCCAGCAGCCAAGACATTGGTCAGGGGGCGAACTATGGCTACACCTTC
TRBV28,TRBJ2-7,once,14,.,CASSFGQGGDEQYF,TGTGCCAGCAGTTTCGGTCAGGGGGGCGACGAGCAGTACTTC
TRBV7-3,TRBJ2-2,.,18,TRBD2,CASSEGASGSVMSGELFF,TGTGCCAGCAGCGAGGGGGCTAGCGGGAGTGTAATGTCCGGGGAGCTGTTTTTT
TRBV5-1,TRBJ2-2,few,15,.,CASSFKGANTGELFF,TGCGCCAGCAGCTTTAAAGGGGCGAACACCGGGGAGCTGTTTTTT
TRBV6-5,TRBJ2-7,.,15,TRBD1,CASRDGTALSYEQYF,TGTGCCAGCAGGGACGGGACAGCCCTATCCTACGAGCAGTACTTC
TRBV7-9,TRBJ1-5,few,17,TRBD1,CASSLAIGTVSNQPQHF,TGTGCCAGCAGCTTAGCAATCGGGACAGTTAGCAATCAGCCCCAGCATTTT
TRBV5-1,TRBJ2-7,.,15,TRBD1,CASSLTKDRGYEQYF,TGCGCCAGCAGCTTAACAAAAGACAGGGGCTACGAGCAGTACTTC
TRBV3-1/TRBV3-2,TRBJ2-4,.,16,TRBD2,CASSQGTGTSNVIQYF,TGTGCCAGCAGCCAAGGTACCGGGACTAGCAACGTCATTCAGTACTTC
TRBV5-6,TRBJ1-1,.,16,TRBD1,CASSFWDRVMNTEAFF,TGTGCCAGCAGCTTCTGGGACAGGGTAATGAACACTGAAGCTTTCTTT
TRBV6-5,TRBJ1-1,few,13,TRBD1,CASSYSDRVGTFF,TGTGCCAGCAGTTACTCCGACAGGGTTGGGACTTTCTTT
TRBV9,TRBJ1-1,.,12,.,CASSVVHPEAFF,TGTGCCAGCAGCGTAGTACACCCTGAAGCTTTCTTT
TRBV7-8,TRBJ1-5,.,15,.,CASSFLRVSNQPQHF,TGTGCCAGCAGCTTTCTCAGGGTATCCAATCAGCCCCAGCATTTT
TRBV19,TRBJ2-1,.,15,.,CASSIDGPGMREQFF,TGTGCCAGTAGTATAGATGGCCCAGGGATGCGGGAGCAGTTCTTC
TRBV7-6,TRBJ1-5,.,13,.,CASSWGGGQPQHF,TGTGCCAGCAGCTGGGGGGGAGGTCAGCCCCAGCATTTT
TRBV5-1,TRBJ2-2,.,18,TRBD2,CASSLVSRAGVYTGELFF,TGCGCCAGCAGCTTGGTTTCTCGAGCGGGAGTCTACACCGGGGAGCTGTTTTTT
TRBV28,TRBJ1-6,.,14,.,CASRSSAQNSPLHF,TGTGCCAGCAGATCATCCGCTCAGAATTCACCCCTCCACTTT
TRBV19,TRBJ2-3,.,15,.,CASSNWDIGTDTQYF,TGTGCCAGTAGTAATTGGGACATCGGCACAGATACGCAGTATTTT
TRBV29-1,TRBJ1-1,.,10,.,CSAHPPEAFF,TGCAGCGCCCATCCACCTGAGGCTTTCTTT
TRBV11-3,TRBJ2-1,.,12,.,CASSLGRGEQFF,TGTGCCAGCAGCTTAGGTCGGGGTGAGCAGTTCTTC
TRBV11-1,TRBJ2-2,.,16,.,CASSNRRRGNTGELFF,TGTGCCAGCAGCAACCGGAGGAGGGGTAACACCGGGGAGCTGTTTTTT
TRBV5-4,TRBJ1-2,.,12,.,CASSQDSYGYTF,TGTGCCAGCAGCCAAGACAGTTATGGCTACACCTTC
TRBV9,TRBJ2-3,.,15,TRBD2,CASSSAGAPGDTQYF,TGTGCCAGCAGCTCAGCGGGGGCCCCTGGGGATACGCAGTATTTT
TRBV28,TRBJ2-7,once,15,TRBD2,CASSSPPSGSYEQYF,TGTGCCAGCAGTTCTCCCCCTAGCGGATCCTACGAGCAGTACTTC
TRBV5-6,TRBJ2-7,.,14,.,CASRPRRKGYEQYF,TGTGCCAGCAGACCCCGTCGAAAGGGGTACGAGCAGTACTTC
TRBV2,TRBJ2-3,few,14,TRBD1,CASQSNRGPDTQYF,TGTGCCAGCCAATCCAACAGGGGCCCAGATACGCAGTATTTT
TRBV6-5,TRBJ2-1,.,15,TRBD2,CASRLGLAGTNEQFF,TGTGCCAGCAGACTCGGACTAGCGGGGACCAATGAGCAGTTCTTC
TRBV28,TRBJ1-2,once,13,TRBD1,CASSLTGYNGYTF,TGTGCCAGCAGTCTGACAGGGTATAATGGCTACACCTTC